This entry features one T cell receptor beta chain sequence. Its antigen is undetermined. MiXCR, run by TCRdb on the multiplex PCR reads, gives a single entry per CDR3 protein. The profile covers 47,000 or so distinct CDR3 sequences, with around 23% appearing a single time and under 9.5% taken by the ten largest. The entry originates in a study of breast tumors, draining lymph nodes, adjacent tissues. Study-level findings and limits: Most tumor T cells seemingly derive from lymph node, then expand in tumor. Compared with lymph nodes, tumors were less diverse; compared with nontumor tissue, more. Tumor and nontumor repertoires were significantly more similar in luminal-like than in basal-like breast cancer. That most tumor T cells come from lymph nodes remained unproven.

After removal of 5 bases from V and 3 bases from J, the junction contained 3 bases not matched to a gene. The length of the CDR3 is 13 residues. CDR1 is SGHTA, CDR2 FQGNSA, per germline. The TCR sequence derives from a female donor with breast cancer. Some clones in this sample may be carry-over from other donors' samples. The sequencing sample was made of breast tumor tissue. The rearrangement uses TRBV7-2 and TRBJ1-1, with TRBD1 matching over 7 bases. CDR3 sequence reads: CASSRDRDTEAFF. The CDR3 nucleotides are TGTGCCAGCAGCCGCGACAGGGACACTGAAGCTTTCTTT.